Below, one T cell receptor (beta chain) is given with its context. The sample is drawn from a study of blood T cell repertoires in COVID-19. Authors' data handling: Amplification of reference gene primers provided the estimated nucleated cell counts. Repertoires were generated with immunoSEQ multiplex PCR, while TCRdb's copy carries only in-frame clones and drops some. The DNA was the basis for D and trimming; V, J and clone size are from that table. Of some 330,000 clones in the sample, approximately 88% were seen once. The CDR3 has 14 residues. Enrolled through a virtual design, the participants were between roughly 18 and 90 years of age and came from around 25 US areas. Participant-given clinical history determined each cohort assignment.

Specimen: PBMCs or T cells enriched from blood (not recorded which). The chain links TRBV21-1 to TRBJ2-2; the D call TRBD2 from the table was never checked on the DNA. TRBV21-1 is designated a pseudogene. This receptor was taken from a man younger than 40 who had recovered from COVID-19. The CDR3, as DNA: TGTGCCAGCCCTCGGGGAACTTCACCCGGGGAGCTGTTTTTT. It yields the protein CASPRGTSPGELFF.